One TCR beta chain is described in this entry. The data were taken from a study of T cell responses to AZD1222 COVID-19 vaccine. Germline V gene data show CDR1 as SGHRS and CDR2 as YFSETQ. CDR3 length: 16 amino acids. With V trimmed by 4 bases and J by 4 bases, 10 bases remained unmatched. This table comes from immunoSEQ multiplex PCR, and its TCRdb copy is limited to in-frame clones, with some not included. The sample shows fewer than 90,000 clones, over 75% of them seen only once. The TCR comes from an adult in good health. Specimen: peripheral blood, collected on day 0 of AZD1222 vaccination. The chain joins TRBV5-1 to TRBJ2-2, with 7 nucleotides matching TRBD2. CDR3 in amino acids: CASSLHGGSATGELFF. The CDR3 DNA reads TGCGCCAGCAGCCTACACGGGGGGTCTGCCACCGGGGAGCTGTTTTTT. Looking up the rest from reference TRBV5-1 and TRBJ2-2 gives the full variable domain: KAGVTQTPRYLIKTRGQQVTLSCSPISGHRSVSWYQQTPGQGLQFLFEYFSETQRNKGNFPGRFSGRQFSNSRSEMNVSTLELGDSALYLCASSLHGGSATGELFFGEGSRLTVL.